This TCR beta chain stems from a study of technical replicates of blood from a handful of donors. This clone was counted a single time. Here immunoSEQ multiplex PCR was the method, and the copy in TCRdb shows in-frame clones only, minus some. The table shows approximately 52,000 clones, with 90% to 95% occurring only once. The CDR3 has 13 amino acids. Trimming left V 5 bases short and J 6 bases short, with 13 bases between. Germline-derived CDR1 and CDR2 are LGHNT and FRNRAP. The sequence came from a human donor in good health. Some clones in this sample may be carry-over from other donors' samples. V gene TRBV12-5 combines with J gene TRBJ1-2; D perhaps matches TRBD1 (6 bases). The sequenced material came from PBMCs. Here the CDR3 reads CASGPVQGHGYTF. The CDR3 DNA is TGTGCTAGTGGTCCCGTCCAGGGGCATGGCTACACCTTC.